This paragraph reports one TCR beta chain. This specimen belongs to a study of shared T cell receptors in the human thymus. Repertoires were generated with immunoSEQ multiplex PCR, while TCRdb's copy carries only in-frame clones and drops some. The sample has around 730,000 clones, 70% to 90% seen once. These same records also appear under a second study, on human thymus T cells. In that study: Resected material from corrective heart surgery provided the thymus tissue analysed.

Sequenced sample: thymocytes. This receptor was identified in a girl under three years old with a congenital heart defect.

For the CDR3, the DNA is TGTGCCAGCAGCTCCGGACAGGGGGATACTGAAGCTTTCTTT. Translating it yields CASSSGQGDTEAFF. This chain uses TRBV5-4 with TRBJ1-1; 10 positions agree with TRBD1. Germline V CDR1 and CDR2: SGHNT, YYREEE (reference sequence). V dropped 3 bases and J dropped 5; count of bases not matched to a gene: 4. This CDR3 has 14 residues. Filled out from reference TRBV5-4 and TRBJ1-1, the complete variable domain reads ETGVTQSPTHLIKTRGQQVTLRCSSQSGHNTVSWYQQALGQGPQFIFQYYREEENGRGNFPPRFSGLQFPNYSSELNVNALELDDSALYLCASSSGQGDTEAFFGQGTRLTVV.